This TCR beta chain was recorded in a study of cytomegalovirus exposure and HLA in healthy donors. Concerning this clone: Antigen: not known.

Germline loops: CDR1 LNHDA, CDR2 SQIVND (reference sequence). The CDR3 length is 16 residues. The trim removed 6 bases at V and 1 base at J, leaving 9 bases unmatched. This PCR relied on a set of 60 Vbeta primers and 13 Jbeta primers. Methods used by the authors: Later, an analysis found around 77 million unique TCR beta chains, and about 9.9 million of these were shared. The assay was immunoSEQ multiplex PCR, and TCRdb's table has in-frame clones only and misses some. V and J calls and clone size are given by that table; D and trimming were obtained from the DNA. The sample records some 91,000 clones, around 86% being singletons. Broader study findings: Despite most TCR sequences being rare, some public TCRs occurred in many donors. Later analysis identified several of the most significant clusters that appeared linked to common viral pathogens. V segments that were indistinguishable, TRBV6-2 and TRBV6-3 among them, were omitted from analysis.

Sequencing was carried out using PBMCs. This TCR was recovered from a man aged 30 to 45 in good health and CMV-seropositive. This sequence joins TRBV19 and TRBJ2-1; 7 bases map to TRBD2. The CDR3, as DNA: TGTGCCAGTAGGGGGGGTGGGCGGGAGTCCTACAATGAGCAGTTCTTC. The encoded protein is CASRGGGRESYNEQFF.